Each of the 11 T cell receptor beta chains below was sequenced from the same sample in a study of T cell repertoires in cytomegalovirus infection. Which antigens these TCRs recognize remains unknown. One entry per CDR3 protein, called by TCRdb with MiXCR from the reads. The sample shows 750,000 to 900,000 distinct CDR3 sequences, about 27% of them seen only once. The specimen was cultured CD8+ T cells from PBMCs, collected from culture after CMV antigen stimulation. These TCRs come from a human donor in good health (CMV status not recorded). Some clones in this sample may be carry-over from other donors' samples.

The DNA of the CDR3 is TGTGCCAGCAGTGACCCAGGGTCGTGGAGCACTGAAGCTTTCTTT. Its translation is CASSDPGSWSTEAFF. V is TRBV6-8 and J is TRBJ1-1; D possibly corresponds to TRBD1 (5 bases). The germline CDR1 and CDR2 sequences are MNHGY and SAAAGT. The CDR3 runs to 15 residues. The V end was cut by 5 bases, the J end by 4 bases, with 17 bases between.

This clonotype was counted only a few times. J is TRBJ2-7 and V is TRBV2; possible D gene TRBD1, 6 bases. The CDR3 extends over 16 amino acids. Germline-derived CDR1 and CDR2 are SNHLY and FYNNEI. Trimming took off 6 bases at V and 5 bases at J, with 23 bases between the two ends. The CDR3 nucleotides are TGTGCCAGCAGGGTCCACCGGGACACGCTGAAGGACGAGCAGTACGTC. This translates into CASRVHRDTLKDEQYV.

This clonotype was counted between two and nine times. The V and J genes are TRBV18 and TRBJ2-7; D not resolved. The germline V and J ends were trimmed by 2 bases and 2 bases, with 13 bases remaining between them. Germline CDR1 KGHSH, CDR2 LQKENI. The CDR3 covers 15 residues. CDR3 DNA: TGTGCCAGCTCACCAGCGGTGGGCAGCGCCTACGAGCAGTACTTC. This encodes CASSPAVGSAYEQYF.

This clonotype was seen more than once but under ten times. In DNA, the CDR3 is TGTGCCAGCAGCCCCCGGACGGGAGAGAATACGCAGTATTTT. It translates to CASSPRTGENTQYF. This chain links TRBV5-4 with TRBJ2-3; maybe TRBD2 (6 bases). CDR1 is SGHNT and CDR2 is YYREEE in the germline V gene (reference sequence). The CDR3 loop spans 14 amino acids. Trimming removed 4 bases from V and 7 bases from J, with 16 bases in between.

The chain carries TRBV12-3 or TRBV12-4 and TRBJ1-6, with 7 bases lining up with TRBD1. V trimming: 1 base; J trimming: 8 bases; junction bases outside the gene matches: 5. The CDR3 is 15 amino acids. Here the CDR3 DNA reads TGTGCCAGCAGTTTAGGGACAGGTCCATATTCACCCCTCCACTTT. Its translation is CASSLGTGPYSPLHF.

The chain links TRBV19 to TRBJ2-3; the match to TRBD2 covers 9 bases. Trimming removed 5 bases from V and 2 bases from J; junction bases left unmatched: 11. The length of the CDR3 is 17 residues. Germline V gene sequence: CDR1 LNHDA, CDR2 SQIVND (reference sequence). Written as DNA, the CDR3 is TGTGCCAGTAGTCAGCAATCTGGACTAGCGTTCACAGATACGCAGTATTTT. Its protein product is CASSQQSGLAFTDTQYF.

This clonotype is medium-sized by share. The rearrangement uses TRBV6-1 and TRBJ2-2; 7 bases fit TRBD2. The trim removed 5 bases at V and 1 base at J, leaving 10 bases unmatched. This CDR3 comprises 17 residues. Looked up from germline, CDR1 is MNHNS and CDR2 is SASEGT. CDR3 amino acids: CASSLVGAGVNTGELFF. CDR3 nucleotide sequence: TGTGCCAGCAGTCTCGTGGGCGCGGGGGTGAACACCGGGGAGCTGTTTTTT.

This chain links TRBV7-6 with TRBJ2-1; D could derive from TRBD1 or TRBD2 (5 bases each). Germline values: CDR1 SGHVS, CDR2 FNYEAQ. This CDR3 contains 15 residues. V was shortened by 5 bases and J by 0 bases, with 11 bases between the two germline ends. The CDR3 sequence is CASSRGAFSYNEQFF. CDR3 in DNA: TGTGCCAGCAGCCGGGGCGCGTTCTCCTACAATGAGCAGTTCTTC.

The chain uses TRBV7-6 and TRBJ2-1; weak D call: TRBD2 (6 bases). Germline V gene data show CDR1 as SGHVS and CDR2 as FNYEAQ. V was shortened by 1 base and J by 3 bases, with 19 bases between the two germline ends. The CDR3 is 18 amino acids. The CDR3 sequence: CASSLESGVWGDYNEQFF. CDR3 bases: TGTGCCAGCAGCTTAGAATCGGGGGTTTGGGGAGACTACAATGAGCAGTTCTTC.

V gene TRBV18 combines with J gene TRBJ2-3; TRBD1 might be the D (5 bases). Trimming took off 0 bases at V and 2 bases at J, with 15 bases between the two ends. The germline V gene encodes CDR1 KGHSH and CDR2 LQKENI. CDR3 length: 17 amino acids. The CDR3 sequence is CASSPPRVGAATDTQYF. The CDR3 DNA reads as TGTGCCAGCTCACCACCACGGGTTGGGGCAGCCACAGATACGCAGTATTTT.

The chain links TRBV7-9 to TRBJ2-7; possibly TRBD2 for D (7 bases). V was shortened by 2 bases and J by 0 bases, with 14 bases between the two germline ends. Germline V gene sequence: CDR1 SEHNR, CDR2 FQNEAQ (reference sequence). CDR3 size: 16 residues. The CDR3 nucleotides are TGTGCCAGCAGCTTACTTGGGGGGGGCAGCTCCTACGAGCAGTACGTC. This translates into CASSLLGGGSSYEQYV.